This TCR beta chain emerged from a study of OX40 agonist ivuxolimab in advanced cancers. Study-level points and caveats: CD4+ and CD8+ blood T cells expanded clonally by week 6 at 0.1 to 3.0 mg/kg.

About this clone: Its specificity is not known.

CDR1 and CDR2 (germline): MGHRA, YSYEKL. This CDR3 has 15 residues. V dropped 1 base and J dropped 5 bases, with 14 bases sitting between them. The method was immunoSEQ multiplex PCR; TCRdb's version includes in-frame clones alone and lacks a portion of them. In the table there are fewer than 85,000 clones, about four fifths of which are singletons. This receptor was taken from an adult with an advanced solid tumor such as melanoma, head and neck, liver or kidney cancer. The chain couples TRBV4-1 to TRBJ1-1; D not resolved. The sample consisted of CD4+ or CD8+ T cells sorted from blood, taken in a trial of the OX40 agonist ivuxolimab. CDR3 residues: CASSQGPGRETEAFF. The CDR3 DNA is TGCGCCAGCAGCCAAGGACCGGGAAGGGAGACTGAAGCTTTCTTT.